These 9 T cell receptor beta chains were all obtained from the same sample, sequenced in a study of T cell changes during pregnancy in multiple sclerosis. This table comes from immunoSEQ multiplex PCR, and its TCRdb copy is limited to in-frame clones, with some not included. This repertoire shows fewer than 100,000 clones, around nine tenths found once; its top ten account for over 1.5%. The source was peripheral blood, collected before pregnancy. These TCRs come from a female donor with multiple sclerosis, enrolled in a pregnancy study.

The chain joins TRBV7-9 to TRBJ1-1; tentative D call: TRBD1 (5 bases). The germline V gene has CDR1 SEHNR and CDR2 FQNEAQ (reference sequence). Deletions cut 0 bases from V and 3 bases from J, with 14 bases between. This CDR3 has 16 amino acids. CDR3 DNA: TGTGCCAGCAGCTTAGCCCCAGGGTGGGGGGACACTGAAGCTTTCTTT. Protein sequence: CASSLAPGWGDTEAFF.

The chain is built from TRBV5-1 and TRBJ2-3, with 8 positions matching TRBD1. Germline trimming cut 0 bases from V and 2 bases from J; bases unmatched to any gene: 8. From germline, CDR1 is SGHRS and CDR2 YFSETQ. The CDR3 runs to 17 residues. The CDR3 here is CASSLVTGGPYTDTQYF. The CDR3 coding sequence is TGCGCCAGCAGCTTGGTCACAGGGGGACCATACACAGATACGCAGTATTTT. The full variable domain, its missing parts supplied by reference TRBV5-1 and TRBJ2-3, is KAGVTQTPRYLIKTRGQQVTLSCSPISGHRSVSWYQQTPGQGLQFLFEYFSETQRNKGNFPGRFSGRQFSNSRSEMNVSTLELGDSALYLCASSLVTGGPYTDTQYFGPGTRLTVL.

The count of this clone is one. V is TRBV27 and J is TRBJ1-1; unclear D gene. Germline loops: CDR1 MNHEY, CDR2 SMNVEV (reference sequence). Trimming cost V 3 bases and J 6 bases, with 8 bases left between them. This CDR3 region has 12 residues. The CDR3 loop is CASSFTRAEAFF. CDR3 sequence (DNA): TGTGCCAGCAGTTTCACTCGGGCTGAAGCTTTCTTT.

This chain joins TRBV30 and TRBJ2-3; tentatively, D is TRBD2 (7 bases). V was cut by 2 bases and J by 6 bases, with 12 bases left in between. Germline V gene sequence: CDR1 GTSNPN, CDR2 SVGIG (reference sequence). There are 13 residues in the CDR3. CDR3 DNA sequence: TGTGCCTGGAGTAGGGGGAGGGCCGATACGCAGTATTTT. Translation: CAWSRGRADTQYF.

In this sample, this clone turned up once. This rearrangement joins TRBV28 to TRBJ2-7; 8 nucleotides align to TRBD1. The CDR3 contains 15 residues. Trimming removed 3 bases from V and 5 bases from J; junction bases left unmatched: 9. In germline, CDR1 is MDHEN, CDR2 SYDVKM. CDR3 amino acids: CASSFPGQGPHEQYF. The CDR3 region has the DNA TGTGCCAGCAGTTTCCCAGGACAGGGACCCCACGAGCAGTACTTC.

The chain couples TRBV28 to TRBJ2-2, with 7 bases matching TRBD1. Germline V gene data show CDR1 as MDHEN and CDR2 as SYDVKM. V dropped 5 bases and J dropped 5; count of bases not matched to a gene: 8. This CDR3 comprises 15 residues. The CDR3, as DNA: TGTGCCAGCAGTCCGACAGGGCGGGTGACCGGGGAGCTGTTTTTT. Translated: CASSPTGRVTGELFF. The full variable domain, its missing parts supplied by reference TRBV28 and TRBJ2-2, is DVKVTQSSRYLVKRTGEKVFLECVQDMDHENMFWYRQDPGLGLRLIYFSYDVKMKEKGDIPEGYSVSREKKERFSLILESASTNQTSMYLCASSPTGRVTGELFFGEGSRLTVL.

V and J are TRBV6-4 and TRBJ2-3; 10 bases agree with TRBD1. Trimming at V came to 7 bases and at J to 3 bases, leaving 7 bases not matched to a gene. Germline V CDR1 and CDR2: MRHNA, SNTAGT. This CDR3 spans 15 amino acids. The CDR3 bases are TGTGCCAGCACCCCGACAGGGGGCTCGACAGATACGCAGTATTTT. Translation gives CASTPTGGSTDTQYF.

The V gene is TRBV5-1, the J gene TRBJ1-2; a weak D match, TRBD1 (5 bases). The germline CDR1 and CDR2 sequences are SGHRS and YFSETQ. The V end was cut by 0 bases, the J end by 3 bases, with 6 bases between. The CDR3 loop spans 13 amino acids. CDR3 DNA: TGCGCCAGCAGCTTGGCGGGGGACTATGGCTACACCTTC. It yields the protein CASSLAGDYGYTF.

CDR3 nucleotides: TGTGCCATCAGTGACCCGGTCGGGGACAATGGTGAGCAGTTCTTC. As protein: CAISDPVGDNGEQFF. The chain joins TRBV10-3 to TRBJ2-1, with a weak D call TRBD1 (6 bases). Looked up from germline, CDR1 is ENHRY and CDR2 is SYGVKD. The CDR3 runs 15 residues. V dropped 3 bases and J dropped 9 bases, with 18 bases sitting between them.